The sequence of this T cell receptor beta chain was determined in a study of cytomegalovirus exposure and HLA in healthy donors. Points from the study as a whole: In an earlier analysis, most TCR beta V segments were productive about 87% or about 30% of the time. Association of 16,951 TCR beta sequences with HLA alleles was found at 0.05 false discovery rate in a later analysis. Analysis was carried out at a later point, and it linked a missense DCLRE1C variant to TCR beta V- and J-gene trimming.

The PCR had 60 Vbeta and 13 Jbeta primers. TCRdb's copy holds only in-frame clones and misses some; the assay was immunoSEQ multiplex PCR. Of 95,000 to 150,000 clones in the sample, roughly 80% are singletons; the top ten hold more than 2%. About this clone itself: Its antigen is unknown.

The TCR comes from a young man in good health and CMV-seronegative. The sample was PBMCs.

The CDR3 region is CASSLELRQFFLGFF. CDR3 coding DNA: TGTGCCAGCAGCTTGGAGTTGAGACAGTTCTTCCTCGGGTTCTTC. The V call is TRBV5-5, the J call TRBJ2-1, with TRBD1 as a possible D gene (5 bases). The ends were cut back, 0 bases at V and 15 bases at J, with 22 bases in the middle. The CDR3 runs to 15 residues. Germline CDR1 SGHKS, CDR2 YYEKEE (reference sequence).